This TCR beta chain was identified in a study of CD8 T cells in Susac syndrome (dated by TCRdb to between 2018 and 2020). In terms of the full investigation: The study used repertoire sequencing to test whether antigen drove CD8+ T cell activation and differentiation in Susac syndrome. Paper-wide results and their limitations: The study acknowledged that relatively few individuals were included in the TCR sequencing and HLA analysis.

As concerns this clonotype: Its cognate antigen has yet to be identified. One base away there is no much larger clone; base qualities are not given.

The CDR1 and CDR2 encoded by the germline V gene are MDHEN and SYDVKM. V was cut back by 11 bases and J by 4 bases, leaving a gap of 14 bases between them. The CDR3 covers 13 residues, taking in both the cysteine and the phenylalanine. The kept DNA is CDR3 alone, 39 bases in frame from the first base. RNA was extracted using the RNeasy kit, and about 0.45 to 1 ug of the RNA was reverse transcribed with random hexamers. The immunoSEQ multiplex PCR assay, covering 54 Vbeta and 13 Jbeta segments, was used to amplify TCR beta CDR3 regions. PCR amplification bias was corrected by using a synthetic template baseline for primer optimization and computational correction. Per the source publication's procedure: Reads were annotated to V, D and J genes according to IMGT and were analyzed with immunoSEQ Analyzer, with only productive sequences retained. Clonality was calculated as one minus the Shannon entropy normalized by log2 of the number of productive unique sequences. For each patient and control, public and private clones were evaluated within the 100 most prevalent clones. Clones were defined as Susac-specific when absent from the healthy and MS cohorts, from approximately 1,100 published viral clones and from other ImmuneACCESS disease sequences. The public reads were run again by TCRdb, first through fastp at Q25 and then through MiXCR, and only productive beta chains were kept. Entries that share a CDR3 protein sequence are merged under the most common genes and DNA. TCRdb assigned the V and J calls; the authors' analysis was not used. Here the sample has more than 100,000 distinct CDR3 sequences; about 95% occur a single time. Around 0.12% of the sample lies in the top ten.

Peripheral blood CD8+ and CD4+ T cells from healthy donors, Susac syndrome patients and multiple sclerosis patients were profiled by high-throughput TCR beta sequencing. Healthy donors were included as age- and sex-matched controls. Bulk CD8+ and CD4+ T cells were purified by magnetic negative isolation, whereas CD8+ TEMRA cells were enriched by FACS. Blood was drawn into EDTA tubes, processed within 24 hours, and PBMCs were isolated by density gradient centrifugation. PBMCs intended for TCR sequencing were cryopreserved in liquid nitrogen and thawed later in a water bath at 37 degrees C. The sorted or isolated CD4+, CD8+ and CD8+ TEMRA cells reached a purity of at least 90%.

The V and J segments used are TRBV28 and TRBJ2-2; no D gene can be assigned with confidence. The sample taken for sequencing was CD4+ T cells from PBMCs. The sequence derives from a human donor in good health. The nucleotide sequence reads as follows: TGTGCCTGTCAAGGACCCCTCACCGGGGAGCTGTTTTTT. This codes for CACQGPLTGELFF. Outside the CDR3, residues come from the reference TRBV28 and TRBJ2-2 proteins, so the full variable domain is: DVKVTQSSRYLVKRTGEKVFLECVQDMDHENMFWYRQDPGLGLRLIYFSYDVKMKEKGDIPEGYSVSREKKERFSLILESASTNQTSMYLCACQGPLTGELFFGEGSRLTVL.